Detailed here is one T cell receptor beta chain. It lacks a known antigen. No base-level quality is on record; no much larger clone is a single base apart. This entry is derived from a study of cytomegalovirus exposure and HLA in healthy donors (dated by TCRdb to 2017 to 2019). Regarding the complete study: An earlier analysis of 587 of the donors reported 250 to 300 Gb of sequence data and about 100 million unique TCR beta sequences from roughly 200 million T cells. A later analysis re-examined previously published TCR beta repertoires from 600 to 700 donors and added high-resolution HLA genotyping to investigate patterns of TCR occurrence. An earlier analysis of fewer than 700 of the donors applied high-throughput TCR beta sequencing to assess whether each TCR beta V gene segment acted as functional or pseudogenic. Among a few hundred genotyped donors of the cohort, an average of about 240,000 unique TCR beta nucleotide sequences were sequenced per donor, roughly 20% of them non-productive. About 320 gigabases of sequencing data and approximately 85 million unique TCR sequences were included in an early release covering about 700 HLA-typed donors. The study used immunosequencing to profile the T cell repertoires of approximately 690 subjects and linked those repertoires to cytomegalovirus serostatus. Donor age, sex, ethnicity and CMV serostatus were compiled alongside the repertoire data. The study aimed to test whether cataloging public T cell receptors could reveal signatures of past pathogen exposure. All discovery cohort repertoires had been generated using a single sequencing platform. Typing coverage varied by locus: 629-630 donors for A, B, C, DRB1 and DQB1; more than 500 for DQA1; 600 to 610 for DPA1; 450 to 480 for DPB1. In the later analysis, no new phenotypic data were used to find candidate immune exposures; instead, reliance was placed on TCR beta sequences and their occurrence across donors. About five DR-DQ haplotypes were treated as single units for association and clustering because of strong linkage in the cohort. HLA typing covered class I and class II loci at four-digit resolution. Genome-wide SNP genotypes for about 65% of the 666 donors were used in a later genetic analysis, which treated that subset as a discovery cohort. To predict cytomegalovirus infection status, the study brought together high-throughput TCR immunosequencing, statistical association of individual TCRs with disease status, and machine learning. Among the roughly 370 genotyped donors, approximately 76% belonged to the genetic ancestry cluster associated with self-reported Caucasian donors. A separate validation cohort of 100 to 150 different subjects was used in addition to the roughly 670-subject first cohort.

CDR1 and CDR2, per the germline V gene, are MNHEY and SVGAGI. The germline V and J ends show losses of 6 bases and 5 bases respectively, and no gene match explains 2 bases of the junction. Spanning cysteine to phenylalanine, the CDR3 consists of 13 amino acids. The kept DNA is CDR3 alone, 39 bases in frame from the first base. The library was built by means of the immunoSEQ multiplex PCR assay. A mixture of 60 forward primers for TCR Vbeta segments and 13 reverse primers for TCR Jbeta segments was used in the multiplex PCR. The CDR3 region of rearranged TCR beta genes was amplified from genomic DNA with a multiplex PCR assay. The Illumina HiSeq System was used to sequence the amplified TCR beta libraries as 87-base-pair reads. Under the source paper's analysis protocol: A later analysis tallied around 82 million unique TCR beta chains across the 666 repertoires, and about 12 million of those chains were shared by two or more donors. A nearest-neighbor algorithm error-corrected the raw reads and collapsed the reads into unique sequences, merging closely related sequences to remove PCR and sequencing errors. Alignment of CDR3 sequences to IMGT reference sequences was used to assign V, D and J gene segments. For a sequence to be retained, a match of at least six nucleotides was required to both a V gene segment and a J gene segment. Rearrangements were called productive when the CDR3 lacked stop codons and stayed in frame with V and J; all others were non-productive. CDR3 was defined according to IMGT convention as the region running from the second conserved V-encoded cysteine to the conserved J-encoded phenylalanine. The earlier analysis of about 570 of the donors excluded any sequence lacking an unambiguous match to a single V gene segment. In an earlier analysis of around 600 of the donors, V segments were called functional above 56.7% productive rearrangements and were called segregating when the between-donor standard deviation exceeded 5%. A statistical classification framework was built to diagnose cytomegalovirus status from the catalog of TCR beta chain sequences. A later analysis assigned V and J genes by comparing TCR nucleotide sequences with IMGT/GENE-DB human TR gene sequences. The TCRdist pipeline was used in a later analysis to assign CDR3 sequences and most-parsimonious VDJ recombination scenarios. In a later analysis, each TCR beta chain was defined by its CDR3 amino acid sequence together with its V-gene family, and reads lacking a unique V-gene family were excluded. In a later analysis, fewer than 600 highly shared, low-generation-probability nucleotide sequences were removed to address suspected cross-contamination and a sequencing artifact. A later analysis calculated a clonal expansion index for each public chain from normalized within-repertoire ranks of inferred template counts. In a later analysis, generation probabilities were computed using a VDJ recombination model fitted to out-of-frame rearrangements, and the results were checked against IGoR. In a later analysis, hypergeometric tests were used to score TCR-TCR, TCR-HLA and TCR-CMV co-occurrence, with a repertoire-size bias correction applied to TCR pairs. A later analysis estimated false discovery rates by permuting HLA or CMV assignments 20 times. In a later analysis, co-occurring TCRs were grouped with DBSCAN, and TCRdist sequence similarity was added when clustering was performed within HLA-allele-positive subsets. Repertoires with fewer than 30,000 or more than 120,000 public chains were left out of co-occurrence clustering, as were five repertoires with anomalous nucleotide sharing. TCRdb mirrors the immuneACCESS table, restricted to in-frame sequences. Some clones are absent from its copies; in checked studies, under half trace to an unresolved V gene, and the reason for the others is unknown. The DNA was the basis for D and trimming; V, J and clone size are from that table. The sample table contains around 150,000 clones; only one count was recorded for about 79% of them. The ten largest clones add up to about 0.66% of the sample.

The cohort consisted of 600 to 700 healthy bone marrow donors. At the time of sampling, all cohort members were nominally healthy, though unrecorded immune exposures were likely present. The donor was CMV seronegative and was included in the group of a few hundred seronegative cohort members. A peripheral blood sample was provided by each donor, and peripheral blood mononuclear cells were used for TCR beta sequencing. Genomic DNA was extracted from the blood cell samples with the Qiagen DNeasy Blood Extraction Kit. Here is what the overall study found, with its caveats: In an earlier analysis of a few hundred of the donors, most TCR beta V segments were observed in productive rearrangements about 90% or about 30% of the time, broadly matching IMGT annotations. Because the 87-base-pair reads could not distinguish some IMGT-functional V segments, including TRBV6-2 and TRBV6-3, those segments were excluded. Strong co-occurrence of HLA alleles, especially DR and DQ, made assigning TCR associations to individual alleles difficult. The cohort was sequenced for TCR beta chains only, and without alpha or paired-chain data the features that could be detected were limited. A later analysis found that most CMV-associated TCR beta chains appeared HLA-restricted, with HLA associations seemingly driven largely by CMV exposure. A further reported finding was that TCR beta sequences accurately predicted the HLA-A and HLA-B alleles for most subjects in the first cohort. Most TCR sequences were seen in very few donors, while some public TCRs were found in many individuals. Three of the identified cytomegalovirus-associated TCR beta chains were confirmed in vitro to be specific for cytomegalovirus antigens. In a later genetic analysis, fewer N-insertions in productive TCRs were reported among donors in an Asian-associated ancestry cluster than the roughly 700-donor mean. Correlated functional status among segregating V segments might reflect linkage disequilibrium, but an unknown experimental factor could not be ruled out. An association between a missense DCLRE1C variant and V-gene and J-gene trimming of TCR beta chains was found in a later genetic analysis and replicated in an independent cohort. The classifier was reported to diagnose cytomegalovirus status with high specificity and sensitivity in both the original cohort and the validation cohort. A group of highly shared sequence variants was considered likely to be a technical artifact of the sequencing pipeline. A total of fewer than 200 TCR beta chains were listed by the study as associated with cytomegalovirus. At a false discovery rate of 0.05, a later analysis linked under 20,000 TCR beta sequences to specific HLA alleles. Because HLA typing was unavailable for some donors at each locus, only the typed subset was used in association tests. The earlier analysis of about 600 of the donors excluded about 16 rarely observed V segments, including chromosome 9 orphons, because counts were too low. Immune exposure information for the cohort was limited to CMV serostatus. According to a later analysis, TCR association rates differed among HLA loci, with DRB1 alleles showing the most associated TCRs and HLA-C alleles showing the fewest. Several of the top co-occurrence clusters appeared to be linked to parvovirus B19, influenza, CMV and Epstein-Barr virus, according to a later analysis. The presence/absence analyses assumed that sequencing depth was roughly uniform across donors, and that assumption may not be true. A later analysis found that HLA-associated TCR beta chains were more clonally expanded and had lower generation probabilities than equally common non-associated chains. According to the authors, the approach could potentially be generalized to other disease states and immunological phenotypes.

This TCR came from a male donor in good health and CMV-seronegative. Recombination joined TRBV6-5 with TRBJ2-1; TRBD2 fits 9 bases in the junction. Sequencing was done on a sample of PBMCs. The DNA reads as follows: TGTGCCAGCAGGGCTAGCGGGGACAATGAGCAGTTCTTC. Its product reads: CASRASGDNEQFF.